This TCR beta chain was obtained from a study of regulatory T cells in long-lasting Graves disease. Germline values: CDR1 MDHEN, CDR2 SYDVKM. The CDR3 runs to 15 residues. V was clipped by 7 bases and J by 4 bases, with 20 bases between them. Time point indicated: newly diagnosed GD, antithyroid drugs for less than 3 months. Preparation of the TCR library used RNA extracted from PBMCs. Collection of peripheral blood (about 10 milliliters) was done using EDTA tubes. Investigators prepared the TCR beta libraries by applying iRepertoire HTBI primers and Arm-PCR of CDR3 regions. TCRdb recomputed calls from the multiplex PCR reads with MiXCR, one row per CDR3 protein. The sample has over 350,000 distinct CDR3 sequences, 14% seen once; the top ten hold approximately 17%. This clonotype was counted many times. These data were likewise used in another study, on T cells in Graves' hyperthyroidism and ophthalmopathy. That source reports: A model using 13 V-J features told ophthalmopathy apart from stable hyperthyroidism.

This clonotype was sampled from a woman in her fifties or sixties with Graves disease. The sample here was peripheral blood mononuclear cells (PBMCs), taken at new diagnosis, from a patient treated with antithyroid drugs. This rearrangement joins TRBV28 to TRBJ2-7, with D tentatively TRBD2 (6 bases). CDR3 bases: TGTGCCAGCACCTCATCGGAGGGGTGGGTTTACGAGCAGTACTTC. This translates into CASTSSEGWVYEQYF.